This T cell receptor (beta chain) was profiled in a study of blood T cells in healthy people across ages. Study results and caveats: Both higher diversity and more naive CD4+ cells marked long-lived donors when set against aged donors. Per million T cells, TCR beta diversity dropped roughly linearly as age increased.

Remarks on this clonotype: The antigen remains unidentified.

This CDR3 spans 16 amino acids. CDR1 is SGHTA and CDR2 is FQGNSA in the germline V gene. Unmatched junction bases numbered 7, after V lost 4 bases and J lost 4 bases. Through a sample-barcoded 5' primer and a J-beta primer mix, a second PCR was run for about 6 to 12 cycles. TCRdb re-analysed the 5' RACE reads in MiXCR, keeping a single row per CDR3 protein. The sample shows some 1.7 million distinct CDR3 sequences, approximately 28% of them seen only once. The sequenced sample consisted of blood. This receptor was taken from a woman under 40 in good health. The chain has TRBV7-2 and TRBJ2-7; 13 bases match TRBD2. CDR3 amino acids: CASSSGLAGASYEQYF. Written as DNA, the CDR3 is TGTGCCAGCAGCTCAGGACTAGCGGGGGCCTCATACGAGCAGTACTTC.